The clone carrying this T cell receptor beta chain appeared many times. Its target is not known. The data stem from a study of CD8 T cells in ankylosing spondylitis. Scientists made TCR beta libraries using quantitative 5'-RACE with molecular barcodes. Each CDR3 protein is one row after TCRdb ran MiXCR on the 5' RACE reads. This table holds about 540,000 distinct CDR3 sequences, over 9.5% found once. Study results and caveats: Characteristic, it appeared, of ankylosing spondylitis blood was a TCR beta motif of about eight highly homologous variants. Earlier studies detected some motif variants in reactive arthritis synovial fluid and blood.

The germline V gene has CDR1 SGHRS and CDR2 YFSETQ. The CDR3 length is 14 residues. Trimming took 4 bases from V and 5 from J; bases not matched to a gene: 6. Source material: blood, either unsorted or a sorted T cell fraction (not recorded which). The receptor was derived from a male donor with ankylosing spondylitis. J is TRBJ2-7 and V is TRBV5-1; 10 nucleotides align to TRBD1. The CDR3: CASSIGQGVNEQYF. The CDR3, as DNA: TGCGCCAGCAGCATCGGACAGGGGGTCAACGAGCAGTACTTC.